These 8 T cell receptor beta chains were sequenced from one sample in a study of blood T cell repertoires in COVID-19. Only in-frame clones appear in the TCRdb table, and some are missing; sequencing was by immunoSEQ multiplex PCR. The table lists under 200,000 clones, roughly 84% of them singletons. Sample: peripheral blood. The receptor set was obtained from a woman aged 80 or over with acute or convalescent COVID-19.

The chain has TRBV7-3 and TRBJ2-7; 7 positions match TRBD2. Germline-derived CDR1 and CDR2 are SGHTA and FQGTGA. The length of the CDR3 is 15 residues. Trimming took 5 bases from V and 0 from J; bases not matched to a gene: 7. The CDR3 sequence: CASSPPAGSSYEQYF. The CDR3 bases are TGTGCCAGCAGCCCTCCAGCGGGAAGCTCCTACGAGCAGTACTTC.

The chain uses TRBV7-9 and TRBJ1-1, with D perhaps TRBD1 (5 bases). The CDR3 covers 17 residues. Germline CDR1 and CDR2: SEHNR and FQNEAQ (reference sequence). Trimming left V 1 base short and J 5 bases short, with 20 bases between. CDR3 bases: TGTGCCAGCAGCTTAGGCGGTGGGGGAGGCCCAAGGACTGAAGCTTTCTTT. Translating it yields CASSLGGGGGPRTEAFF.

This clone showed up just once. The chain has TRBV5-1 and TRBJ2-7, with 7 bases lining up with TRBD2. With 4 bases clipped from V and 0 bases from J, the junction kept 4 bases outside the gene matches. The CDR3 consists of 14 residues. Germline V CDR1 and CDR2: SGHRS, YFSETQ. CDR3 in DNA: TGCGCCAGCAGCCAAGCGGGAAGCTCCTACGAGCAGTACTTC. Translating it yields CASSQAGSSYEQYF.

This chain uses TRBV11-3 with TRBJ2-1; no definite D call. With 5 bases removed from V and 7 bases from J, the gap between germline ends came to 12 bases. Germline V gene lookup returns CDR1 SGHNT and CDR2 YENEEA. The CDR3 has 13 residues. The CDR3 DNA sequence: TGTGCCAGCAGCACCCGTGCTCGGAATGAGCAGTTCTTC. It codes for CASSTRARNEQFF.

The chain recombines TRBV6-2 or TRBV6-3 with TRBJ2-1, with 8 bases identical to TRBD2. CDR1 MNHEY and CDR2 SVGEGT come from the germline V gene. V shed 5 bases, J shed 10 bases, and the junction held 1 base outside the gene matches. The CDR3 is 11 amino acids. CDR3 amino acids: CASSGLAEQFF. The CDR3 DNA sequence: TGTGCCAGCAGTGGACTAGCCGAGCAGTTCTTC.

The chain combines TRBV5-4 with TRBJ2-1, with D perhaps matching TRBD2 (5 bases). Trimming cost V 2 bases and J 0 bases, with 9 bases left between them. The CDR3 is 15 amino acids. Per the germline V gene, CDR1 is SGHNT and CDR2 is YYREEE (reference sequence). This CDR3 reads CASSLGADSYNEQFF. As DNA, the CDR3 is TGTGCCAGCAGCTTAGGAGCGGACTCCTACAATGAGCAGTTCTTC. The full variable domain, in which reference TRBV5-4 and TRBJ2-1 provide the parts outside the CDR3, is ETGVTQSPTHLIKTRGQQVTLRCSSQSGHNTVSWYQQALGQGPQFIFQYYREEENGRGNFPPRFSGLQFPNYSSELNVNALELDDSALYLCASSLGADSYNEQFFGPGTRLTVL.

This clone has a single count. The rearrangement joins TRBV5-1 to TRBJ2-3, with 7 positions matching TRBD1. Germline CDR1 and CDR2: SGHRS and YFSETQ. V lost 3 bases and J lost 2; bases outside the gene matches: 6. The CDR3 length is 15 residues. CDR3 nucleotide sequence: TGCGCCAGCAGCTCGAGGACAGGCCTCACAGATACGCAGTATTTT. Translation gives CASSSRTGLTDTQYF. Variable domain in full (rest from reference TRBV5-1 and TRBJ2-3): KAGVTQTPRYLIKTRGQQVTLSCSPISGHRSVSWYQQTPGQGLQFLFEYFSETQRNKGNFPGRFSGRQFSNSRSEMNVSTLELGDSALYLCASSSRTGLTDTQYFGPGTRLTVL.

V gene TRBV5-6 combines with J gene TRBJ2-1; D is undetermined. Germline CDR1 and CDR2: SGHDT and YYEEEE. CDR3 length: 15 amino acids. Trimming pared 2 bases from V and 9 bases from J, leaving 18 bases between. CDR3 residues: CASSFTARPPGEQFF. DNA for the CDR3: TGTGCCAGCAGCTTTACCGCCCGTCCCCCCGGTGAGCAGTTCTTC.